These 18 T cell receptor beta chains were sequenced from one sample in a study of blood T cell repertoires in COVID-19. Some clones are missing from TCRdb's copy, which holds only in-frame ones; the method was immunoSEQ multiplex PCR. The sample consists of roughly 200,000 clones, roughly 82% of them appearing once. Sequenced input: PBMCs or T cells enriched from blood (not recorded which). The origin of the receptors is a man aged 40-55 years who had recovered from COVID-19.

The chain links TRBV7-9 to TRBJ2-2, with D perhaps matching TRBD2 (5 bases). Trimming took off 2 bases at V and 6 bases at J, with 13 bases between the two ends. CDR1 is SEHNR and CDR2 is FQNEAQ in the germline V gene (reference sequence). The CDR3 consists of 15 residues. The CDR3 sequence is CASSLNVISAGELFF. Written as DNA, the CDR3 is TGTGCCAGCAGCTTAAACGTAATTAGCGCCGGGGAGCTGTTTTTT.

In DNA, the CDR3 is TGCGCCAGCAGTGAGTCAGAGGGCTACGAGCAGTACGTC. Translation: CASSESEGYEQYV. J is TRBJ2-7 and V is TRBV10-1; possible D gene TRBD2, 5 bases. This CDR3 is 13 amino acids long. Looked up from germline, CDR1 is WNHNN and CDR2 is SYGVQD (reference sequence). The V end was cut by 0 bases, the J end by 3 bases, with 6 bases between.

The chain employs TRBV6-2 or TRBV6-3 and TRBJ1-4, with D unresolved. Germline CDR1 MNHEY, CDR2 SVGEGT. This CDR3 region has 11 residues. V was trimmed by 6 bases and J by 13 bases, leaving 12 bases between them. This chain's CDR3 is CASSTIERLFF. CDR3 DNA: TGTGCCAGCAGCACAATCGAGCGACTGTTTTTT.

CDR3 sequence reads: CASSFRSGRGIYEQYF. DNA for the CDR3: TGTGCCAGCAGTTTTCGCAGCGGGAGGGGAATATACGAGCAGTACTTC. This sequence joins TRBV27 and TRBJ2-7; 10 nucleotides agree with TRBD2. The CDR3 extends over 16 amino acids. J gave up 4 bases and V 3 bases, and 9 bases lay outside the gene matches. Per germline, CDR1 MNHEY and CDR2 SMNVEV (reference sequence).

This chain uses TRBV7-3 with TRBJ2-3; maybe TRBD2 (6 bases). CDR1 is SGHTA and CDR2 is FQGTGA in the germline V gene. V was pared by 3 bases and J by 5 bases, with 9 bases between. The CDR3 consists of 13 residues. The DNA for the CDR3 is TGTGCCAGCAGCTTTCGACTAGTAGATACGCAGTATTTT. Encoded protein: CASSFRLVDTQYF.

The gene calls are TRBV3-1 (or the pseudogene TRBV3-2) and TRBJ2-7, with 7 bases aligning to TRBD2. The CDR3 is made up of 15 amino acids. The germline CDR1 and CDR2 sequences are LGHDT and YNNKEL (reference sequence). J lost 0 bases, V lost 4 bases, and 6 bases had no gene match. The CDR3 DNA sequence: TGTGCCAGCAGCCTAGGCCTAGCGGACTCCTACGAGCAGTACTTC. The encoded protein is CASSLGLADSYEQYF.

The chain couples TRBV19 to TRBJ1-3, with no clear D. From germline, CDR1 is LNHDA and CDR2 SQIVND (reference sequence). CDR3 length: 14 residues. V was cut by 7 bases and J by 0 bases, with 10 bases left in between. The CDR3 DNA reads TGTGCCAGTACTCGCCGCAGCTCTGGAAACACCATATATTTT. Its protein is CASTRRSSGNTIYF.

The rearrangement uses TRBV6-1 and TRBJ2-3, with a tentative D call TRBD1 (5 bases). Between the trimmed V and J ends, which lost 1 base and 1 base, there was a span of 6 bases. CDR1 and CDR2 (germline): MNHNS, SASEGT. This CDR3 comprises 14 residues. CDR3 DNA: TGTGCCAGCAGTGAAGTACAGGGCACAGATACGCAGTATTTT. Protein product: CASSEVQGTDTQYF.

The V call is TRBV18, the J call TRBJ2-7; 9 bases agree with TRBD1. Losses at the gene ends were 3 bases for V and 3 bases for J; bases not matched to a gene: 3. The CDR3 totals 14 residues. Germline-derived CDR1 and CDR2 are KGHSH and LQKENI. CDR3 sequence (DNA): TGTGCCAGCTCACCCGGGACAGGGTTCTACGAGCAGTACTTC. Protein sequence: CASSPGTGFYEQYF.

The chain joins TRBV4-3 to TRBJ1-1; D is undetermined. With 3 bases removed from V and 5 bases from J, the gap between germline ends came to 19 bases. The CDR3 has 16 amino acids. Germline V lookup: CDR1 LGHNA, CDR2 YSLEER. The CDR3 spells CASSQQTRGGRTEAFF. The CDR3 nucleotides read TGCGCCAGCAGCCAGCAGACGCGGGGAGGTAGGACTGAAGCTTTCTTT.

This clone was observed a handful of times. The gene calls are TRBV5-1 and TRBJ1-1; D remains ambiguous. CDR1 and CDR2 from the germline V gene are SGHRS and YFSETQ. Trimming removed 4 bases at V and 2 bases at J, with 9 bases between. The CDR3 runs 13 residues. The CDR3: CASSPDSNTEAFF. The CDR3, as DNA: TGCGCCAGCAGCCCCGACTCAAACACTGAAGCTTTCTTT.

The chain joins TRBV27 to TRBJ2-7; 12 bases are a match to TRBD2. Germline V gene data show CDR1 as MNHEY and CDR2 as SMNVEV (reference sequence). V lost 6 bases and J lost 3; bases outside the gene matches: 6. The CDR3 loop spans 15 amino acids. DNA of the CDR3: TGTGCCAGCAGCTCCCTAGCGGGAGGGTTCTACGAGCAGTACTTC. It codes for CASSSLAGGFYEQYF.

The chain has TRBV5-5 and TRBJ1-2, with 8 positions matching TRBD1. The CDR3 totals 12 residues. Trimming removed 4 bases from V and 8 bases from J; junction bases left unmatched: 4. CDR1 and CDR2 from the germline V gene are SGHKS and YYEKEE (reference sequence). The CDR3 region has the DNA TGTGCCAGCAGCCTCCGGGACAGGGGCTACACCTTC. It codes for CASSLRDRGYTF.

The genes are TRBV7-3 and TRBJ2-1; D is unclear. The CDR3 runs 13 residues. The V and J ends lost 2 bases and 5 bases respectively, with 7 bases between them. In germline, CDR1 is SGHTA, CDR2 FQGTGA. The CDR3 DNA is TGTGCCAGCAGCTTAGGGCGTGACAATGAGCAGTTCTTC. Its translation is CASSLGRDNEQFF.

This chain joins TRBV18 and TRBJ2-7; 8 bases align to TRBD2. The CDR3 consists of 14 residues. Germline CDR1 reads KGHSH; CDR2 reads LQKENI. J was trimmed by 3 bases and V by 6 bases; bases with no gene match: 7. Written as DNA, the CDR3 is TGTGCCAGCTCGCCGGGGGGGGAGCTCTACGAGCAGTACTTC. This encodes CASSPGGELYEQYF.

CDR3 in DNA: TGTGCTATGGGACTCGCTAGGGAGCAGTACGTC. Protein sequence: CAMGLAREQYV. The chain couples TRBV12-5 to TRBJ2-7; possibly TRBD2 for D (6 bases). CDR1 is LGHNT, CDR2 FRNRAP, per germline. V lost 10 bases and J 7 bases, leaving 14 bases between the germline ends. The CDR3 sequence is 11 residues long.

This chain connects TRBV7-2 to TRBJ1-2; a possible D gene is TRBD1 (5 bases). CDR1 SGHTA and CDR2 FQGNSA come from the germline V gene. This CDR3 is 16 amino acids long. Trimming took 4 bases from V and 5 from J, leaving 20 bases between them. The CDR3 protein is CASSSNRGLTLYGYTF. Here the CDR3 DNA reads TGTGCCAGCAGCTCCAATCGGGGACTGACCTTATATGGCTACACCTTC.

The chain recombines TRBV12-3 or TRBV12-4 with TRBJ1-4; weak D call: TRBD1 (5 bases). This CDR3 has 12 residues. Trimming left V 5 bases short and J 4 bases short, with 5 bases between. The DNA for the CDR3 is TGTGCCAGCAGTGACAGTAATGAAAAACTGTTTTTT. Its translation is CASSDSNEKLFF.